This is a list of T cell receptor beta chains from one sample in a study of cytomegalovirus exposure and HLA in healthy donors. Sequenced by immunoSEQ multiplex PCR; TCRdb stores in-frame clones only, minus some. The sample contains about 57,000 clones, approximately 79% of which appear only once. Sequencing used PBMCs. These TCRs come from a woman in her thirties in good health and CMV-seronegative. CDR3s include the opening cysteine and the closing phenylalanine or tryptophan. The order of the fields is J gene, D gene, clone size, CDR3 length, V gene, CDR3 protein, CDR3 DNA. A D gene is named only where the DNA matches it firmly. Expanded clones get a size class; other rows say once, few or many, or leave the size out.

>TRBJ2-5|TRBD1|.|16|TRBV4-1
CASSQEFAGGRETQYF
TGCGCCAGCAGCCAAGAATTCGCAGGGGGCAGGGAGACCCAGTACTTC
>TRBJ1-2|TRBD1|.|13|TRBV7-6
CASSFTGEGGYTF
TGTGCCAGCAGCTTTACAGGGGAAGGGGGCTACACCTTC
>TRBJ2-3|TRBD2|.|16|TRBV7-2
CASSLKVSGSTDTQYF
TGTGCCAGCAGCTTAAAGGTTAGCGGGAGTACAGATACGCAGTATTTT
>TRBJ2-2|TRBD1|medium-sized|15|TRBV5-4
CASSPGQVATGELFF
TGTGCCAGCAGCCCGGGACAGGTGGCCACCGGGGAGCTGTTTTTT
>TRBJ2-1|.|.|13|TRBV5-4
CASSLAGLGGEVF
TGTGCCAGCAGCTTGGCCGGGCTTGGGGGCGAGGTCTTC
>TRBJ1-1|.|.|15|TRBV5-5
CASSSGRGSNTEAFF
TGTGCCAGCAGCTCAGGCAGGGGTTCCAACACTGAAGCTTTCTTT
>TRBJ2-7|.|.|15|TRBV18
CASSPQVDSSYEQYF
TGTGCCAGCTCACCCCAGGTTGACAGCTCCTACGAGCAGTACTTC
>TRBJ2-3|TRBD2|few|17|TRBV5-6
CASSSRLAGGPTDTQYF
TGTGCCAGCAGCTCGAGACTAGCGGGGGGACCCACAGATACGCAGTATTTT
>TRBJ1-3|.|.|10|TRBV27
CASRLRTIYF
TGTGCCAGCAGGCTACGGACCATATATTTT
>TRBJ2-2|TRBD1|once|11|TRBV30
CACTGAGELFF
TGTGCCTGTACAGGGGCCGGGGAGCTGTTTTTT
>TRBJ2-7|.|.|14|TRBV7-9
CASSSLGGSYEQYF
TGTGCCAGCAGTTCCTTGGGGGGTTCCTACGAGCAGTACTTC
>TRBJ2-7|.|few|12|TRBV18
CASSPPQGEQYF
TGTGCCAGCTCACCACCCCAGGGGGAGCAGTACTTC
>TRBJ2-1|TRBD2|.|16|TRBV27
CASGNLAGAFYNEQFF
TGTGCCAGCGGAAATTTAGCGGGAGCGTTTTACAATGAGCAGTTCTTC
>TRBJ1-2|.|.|17|TRBV5-4
CASSLPNLQGRNYGYTF
TGTGCCAGCAGCTTGCCCAACCTACAGGGTAGAAACTATGGCTACACCTTC
>TRBJ1-1|.|.|13|TRBV6-5
CASSYSRGGEAFF
TGTGCCAGCAGTTACAGCCGAGGGGGTGAAGCTTTCTTT
>TRBJ2-1|.|.|16|TRBV7-8
CASSSRTSSSYNEQFF
TGTGCCAGCAGCTCGCGGACTTCGAGCTCCTACAATGAGCAGTTCTTC
>TRBJ2-1|.|.|13|TRBV5-4
CASSLSTDFTQFF
TGTGCCAGCAGCTTGTCTACTGACTTTACCCAGTTCTTC